Sequencing of this TCR beta chain was carried out in a study of T cells in Graves' hyperthyroidism and ophthalmopathy. This clonotype was recorded many times. Researchers took RNA transcripts and amplified the TCR beta CDR3 regions from them. Carried out on the TCR CDR3, a first-round RT-PCR used the HTBI primer set. TCRdb re-derived calls from the multiplex PCR reads in MiXCR, one entry per CDR3 protein. The data show about 760,000 distinct CDR3 sequences, roughly a third seen once. The clonotype was recovered from a woman aged 40 to 50 with Graves' hyperthyroidism. The sample comprised blood.

For the CDR3, the DNA is TGTGCCATCAGTGAGTCGGCAGGTCAGCCCCAGCATTTT. Residues: CAISESAGQPQHF. V usage is TRBV10-3 and J usage is TRBJ1-5; no definite D call. The CDR3 has 13 residues. CDR1 is ENHRY, CDR2 SYGVKD, per germline. The V end lost 0 bases, the J end lost 6 bases, and 6 bases lay between the germline ends.